The T cell receptor (beta chain) under discussion was sequenced for a study of cytomegalovirus exposure and HLA in healthy donors. Overall study results and limits: It was only CMV serostatus that was available as immune exposure information. Among CMV-associated TCR beta chains, most appeared HLA-restricted in a later analysis. It is likely that the observed cluster of highly shared sequence variants was a sequencing artifact. Later on, a genetic analysis was performed. It linked a missense variant in DCLRE1C with V- and J-gene trimming of TCR beta.

Worth noting for this clone: The target antigen is unknown.

The trim removed 4 bases at V and 6 bases at J, leaving 6 bases unmatched. CDR1 is MDHEN, CDR2 SYDVKM, per germline. The CDR3 has 15 residues. This PCR relied on a set of 60 Vbeta primers and 13 Jbeta primers. Sequenced by immunoSEQ multiplex PCR; TCRdb stores in-frame clones only, minus some. The sample lists 65,000 to 95,000 clones; 70% to 80% were seen once. This receptor was identified in a man aged 25 to 40 in good health and CMV-seronegative. The chain joins TRBV28 to TRBJ2-2; 9 bases align to TRBD2. Material for sequencing was PBMCs. The CDR3 loop is CASSSGTSSAGELFF. Written as DNA, the CDR3 is TGTGCCAGCAGTTCCGGGACTAGCTCTGCCGGGGAGCTGTTTTTT.